The 21 T cell receptor beta chains in this list originate from one sample, sequenced in a study of CD8 T cells in ankylosing spondylitis. TCRdb ran MiXCR on the 5' RACE reads and lists one entry per CDR3 protein. Among about 180,000 distinct CDR3 sequences listed, 9.8% were seen once. What was sequenced was blood, either unsorted or a sorted T cell fraction (not recorded which). The receptors stem from a female donor with ankylosing spondylitis or in good health (not recorded which).

This chain uses TRBV5-1 with TRBJ2-5; 10 bases match TRBD2. This CDR3 spans 16 amino acids. CDR1 and CDR2 from the germline V gene are SGHRS and YFSETQ. Unmatched junction bases numbered 7, after V lost 0 bases and J lost 5 bases. The CDR3 protein is CASSLEVAGGTETQYF. CDR3 nucleotide sequence: TGCGCCAGCAGCTTGGAGGTAGCGGGAGGTACTGAGACCCAGTACTTC.

This clonotype has a count of ten or more. This rearrangement joins TRBV5-1 to TRBJ2-3; D remains ambiguous. Looked up from germline, CDR1 is SGHRS and CDR2 is YFSETQ. Trimming stripped 1 base from V and 0 bases from J, with 9 bases between. CDR3 length: 15 amino acids. The CDR3 nucleotides read TGCGCCAGCAGCTTGAAGGGCAGGAGCACAGATACGCAGTATTTT. Translation: CASSLKGRSTDTQYF.

This clonotype was counted a few times. The CDR3 sequence: CASSPQGFSNQPQHF. The CDR3 DNA is TGTGCCAGCAGTCCACAGGGATTTAGCAATCAGCCCCAGCATTTT. This chain joins TRBV6-1 and TRBJ1-5; D possibly corresponds to TRBD1 (6 bases). The germline gives CDR1 MNHNS, CDR2 SASEGT. Trimming left V 5 bases short and J 0 bases short, with 11 bases between. The CDR3 consists of 15 residues.

CDR3 DNA sequence: TGTGCCAGCAGCTTTATGGGGAACACCGGGGAGCTGTTTTTT. This encodes CASSFMGNTGELFF. This rearrangement joins TRBV5-4 to TRBJ2-2; D gene uncertain. Germline V lookup: CDR1 SGHNT, CDR2 YYREEE (reference sequence). This CDR3 is built from 14 residues. Trimming stripped 2 bases from V and 1 base from J, with 6 bases between.

This clonotype was found many times. This chain uses TRBV12-3 or TRBV12-4 with TRBJ2-1, with no clear D. This CDR3 is built from 14 residues. V was cut by 4 bases and J by 2 bases, with 9 bases left in between. As DNA, the CDR3 is TGTGCCAGCAGTTATCAGGCCCCCTACAATGAGCAGTTCTTC. Translated, it gives CASSYQAPYNEQFF.

This clonotype has a count of ten or more. The chain links TRBV6-2 or TRBV6-3 to TRBJ1-1; tentative D call: TRBD1 (5 bases). Trimming shortened V by 4 bases and J by 0 bases, and 12 bases separated the two germline ends. Germline V lookup: CDR1 MNHEY, CDR2 SVGEGT. CDR3 length equals 15 residues. CDR3 nucleotides: TGTGCCAGCAGTTCCGGACCGGACATGAACACTGAAGCTTTCTTT. Translating it yields CASSSGPDMNTEAFF.

This clonotype has a count of ten or more. The chain is built from TRBV7-9 and TRBJ2-3; D gene unclear. The CDR3 contains 13 residues. Germline V gene sequence: CDR1 SEHNR, CDR2 FQNEAQ (reference sequence). Trimming took off 6 bases at V and 0 bases at J, with 7 bases between the two ends. CDR3 amino acids: CASSPTSTDTQYF. As DNA, the CDR3 is TGTGCCAGCAGTCCCACTAGCACAGATACGCAGTATTTT.

The table lists this clonotype with a few counts. The chain uses TRBV4-3 and TRBJ2-3; the D is unclear. V was clipped by 1 base and J by 6 bases, with 8 bases between them. CDR1 and CDR2 from the germline V gene are LGHNA and YSLEER. The CDR3 loop spans 13 amino acids. CDR3 region: CASSQVPRDTQYF. The DNA of the CDR3 is TGCGCCAGCAGCCAAGTCCCCCGGGATACGCAGTATTTT.

The chain is built from TRBV30 and TRBJ1-5; D ambiguous. Trimming shortened V by 3 bases and J by 4 bases, and 13 bases separated the two germline ends. CDR3 size: 14 residues. Per the germline V gene, CDR1 is GTSNPN and CDR2 is SVGIG (reference sequence). The CDR3 loop is CAWSPSPGNQPQHF. CDR3 nucleotide sequence: TGTGCCTGGAGCCCCTCCCCGGGAAATCAGCCCCAGCATTTT.

The rearrangement uses TRBV6-5 and TRBJ2-7; TRBD1 might be the D (5 bases). Trimming took 2 bases from V and 2 from J, leaving 16 bases between them. The CDR3 is 16 amino acids. The V gene's germline CDR1 is MNHEY and CDR2 SVGAGI. The CDR3: CASSYKGYQKTYEQYF. The CDR3 DNA reads as TGTGCCAGCAGTTACAAGGGGTACCAGAAAACCTACGAGCAGTACTTC.

This clonotype has more than one count but fewer than ten. J is TRBJ2-7 and V is TRBV27; 9 nucleotides align to TRBD2. CDR1 is MNHEY, CDR2 SMNVEV, per germline (reference sequence). The junction had 5 bases not matched to a gene; V was cut back by 2 bases and J by 6 bases. The CDR3 is made up of 14 amino acids. CDR3: CASSLAGTSFEQYF. The CDR3 coding sequence is TGTGCCAGCAGTTTAGCCGGGACTAGCTTCGAGCAGTACTTC.

V and J are TRBV10-3 and TRBJ1-5; TRBD1 might be the D (5 bases). The V end lost 10 bases, the J end lost 0 bases, and 16 bases lay between the germline ends. Germline lookup yields CDR1 ENHRY and CDR2 SYGVKD. The CDR3 is 15 residues long. The CDR3 DNA reads TGTGCCACTTGGGGTGGGGGGTATAGCAATCAGCCCCAGCATTTT. Protein product: CATWGGGYSNQPQHF.

This clonotype was seen repeatedly, ten times or more. This sequence joins TRBV7-8 and TRBJ2-2, with D tentatively TRBD2 (6 bases). Germline assignment: CDR1 SGHVS and CDR2 FQNEAQ. V was cut by 3 bases and J by 2 bases, with 10 bases left in between. This CDR3 comprises 15 residues. The CDR3 spells CASSLPSVNTGELFF. The CDR3, as DNA: TGTGCCAGCAGCTTGCCTAGCGTTAACACCGGGGAGCTGTTTTTT.

This clonotype was counted between two and nine times. V is TRBV5-7 and J is TRBJ2-2, with D unresolved. TRBV5-7 is designated an ORF whose function remains uncertain. Trimming pared 4 bases from V and 2 bases from J, leaving 9 bases between. The CDR3 totals 14 residues. In DNA form, the CDR3 reads TGTGCCAGCAGCCATGACCCCAACACCGGGGAGCTGTTTTTT. It translates to CASSHDPNTGELFF.

V usage is TRBV20-1 and J usage is TRBJ1-4, with 7 bases that match TRBD1. The CDR3 length is 13 residues. Germline trimming cut 6 bases from V and 5 bases from J; bases unmatched to any gene: 6. CDR1 DFQATT and CDR2 SNEGSKA come from the germline V gene (reference sequence). As DNA, the CDR3 is TGCAGTGCCACGACAGGGCGAAATGAAAAACTGTTTTTT. As protein: CSATTGRNEKLFF.

This clonotype was observed a handful of times. The V and J genes are TRBV27 and TRBJ2-2, with 9 bases identical to TRBD1. This CDR3 is 16 amino acids long. Trimming took 5 bases from V and 1 from J; bases not matched to a gene: 5. Germline CDR1 reads MNHEY; CDR2 reads SMNVEV (reference sequence). The CDR3 bases are TGTGCCAGCAGTGAGCCGGGACAGGGGAACACCGGGGAGCTGTTTTTT. It codes for CASSEPGQGNTGELFF.

This clonotype turned up a few times. The V and J genes are TRBV4-3 and TRBJ1-3; no definite D call. In germline, CDR1 is LGHNA, CDR2 YSLEER. The CDR3 has 16 amino acids. V shed 2 bases and J shed 0 bases, with 11 bases lying between them. CDR3 region: CASSQIRGGSGNTIYF. As DNA, the CDR3 is TGCGCCAGCAGCCAAATCCGGGGAGGCTCTGGAAACACCATATATTTT.

In its sample, this clonotype was seen a few times. The V call is TRBV7-9, the J call TRBJ2-7, with TRBD1 matching over 8 bases. With 6 bases clipped from V and 1 base from J, the junction kept 11 bases outside the gene matches. Germline loops: CDR1 SEHNR, CDR2 FQNEAQ (reference sequence). The CDR3 runs to 16 residues. The CDR3 DNA reads TGTGCCAGCAGTAGGACCGGGACAGGAACTTCCTACGAGCAGTACTTC. It encodes CASSRTGTGTSYEQYF.

This clonotype was counted between two and nine times. The rearrangement uses TRBV12-3 or TRBV12-4 and TRBJ2-1, with D tentatively TRBD1 (5 bases). V lost 5 bases and J lost 4, with 15 bases in between. The CDR3 sequence is 15 residues long. Written as DNA, the CDR3 is TGTGCCAGCAGTCCCCTAGGTGCAGGGTACAATGAGCAGTTCTTC. Translation: CASSPLGAGYNEQFF.

This clonotype was recorded at least ten times. The V and J genes are TRBV12-3 or TRBV12-4 and TRBJ1-1; maybe TRBD1 (5 bases). Deletions cut 7 bases from V and 4 bases from J, with 16 bases between. CDR3 length: 14 residues. The CDR3 DNA sequence: TGTGCCAGCACCCTTTGGGGGGTTGGCACTGAAGCTTTCTTT. This codes for CASTLWGVGTEAFF.

Ten or more counts support this clonotype. The V and J genes are TRBV12-3 or TRBV12-4 and TRBJ2-7; 9 bases agree with TRBD1. V dropped 6 bases and J dropped 4; count of bases not matched to a gene: 4. The CDR3 totals 13 residues. The CDR3 is CASRTGQGYEQYF. Written as DNA, the CDR3 is TGTGCCAGCAGAACGGGACAGGGTTACGAGCAGTACTTC.